This is a list of T cell receptor beta chains from one sample in a study of cytomegalovirus exposure and HLA in healthy donors. Only in-frame clones appear in the TCRdb table, and some are missing; sequencing was by immunoSEQ multiplex PCR. This sample has some 160,000 clones, with around 80% found just once. The sequencing sample was made of PBMCs. These receptors were collected from a woman between 18 and 30 years old in good health and CMV-seronegative. The CDR3 runs from the conserved cysteine through the conserved F or W. A D gene is named only where the DNA matches it firmly. Part of the rows lack a size; the others show once, few, many or a class for expanded clones.

D,J,V,size,length,CDR3,DNA
-,TRBJ1-3,TRBV5-5,-,14,CASSLDYRGNTIYF,TGTGCCAGCAGCTTGGACTATAGGGGAAACACCATATATTTT
-,TRBJ2-5,TRBV5-4,-,13,CASSPGVGETQYF,TGTGCCAGCAGCCCAGGGGTAGGAGAGACCCAGTACTTC
-,TRBJ1-1,TRBV19,-,13,CASSISLNTEAFF,TGTGCCAGTAGTATCTCTCTGAACACTGAAGCTTTCTTT
TRBD1,TRBJ1-2,TRBV7-9,-,15,CASSLDIGTVSGYTF,TGTGCCAGCAGCTTAGATATCGGGACAGTCTCTGGCTACACCTTC
-,TRBJ2-1,TRBV5-4,-,15,CASSPGGFSYNEQFF,TGTGCCAGCAGCCCCGGGGGATTCTCCTACAATGAGCAGTTCTTC
TRBD1,TRBJ1-3,TRBV7-9,-,16,CASSLRKGANGNTIYF,TGTGCCAGCAGCCTTAGGAAGGGGGCTAATGGAAACACCATATATTTT
-,TRBJ2-1,TRBV6-1,-,16,CASSEASGGPMYEQFF,TGTGCCAGCAGTGAAGCGTCGGGGGGCCCAATGTATGAGCAGTTCTTC
-,TRBJ1-2,TRBV28,-,15,CASSLAAANNYGYTF,TGTGCCAGCAGTTTAGCGGCCGCTAATAACTATGGCTACACCTTC
TRBD1,TRBJ2-6,TRBV9,-,17,CASSVGQDFSGANVLTF,TGTGCCAGCAGCGTGGGACAGGATTTCTCTGGGGCCAACGTCCTGACTTTC
TRBD1,TRBJ1-4,TRBV6-1,-,15,CASSFPGQGGEKLFF,TGTGCCAGCAGCTTTCCGGGACAGGGAGGTGAAAAACTGTTTTTT
TRBD1,TRBJ2-5,TRBV6-1,-,15,CASSEGTGGSETQYF,TGTGCCAGCAGTGAGGGGACAGGGGGGAGTGAGACCCAGTACTTC
-,TRBJ1-6,TRBV5-1,-,14,CASSSEGRNSPLHF,TGCGCCAGCAGCTCTGAGGGTAGAAATTCACCCCTCCACTTT
-,TRBJ1-3,TRBV11-2,-,15,CASSLTQAVGNGIYF,TGTGCCAGCAGCTTGACCCAAGCGGTGGGAAACGGAATATATTTT
TRBD1,TRBJ1-5,TRBV28,few,16,CASSEGTGHSNQPQHF,TGTGCCAGCAGTGAAGGGACAGGCCATAGCAATCAGCCCCAGCATTTT
TRBD2,TRBJ2-5,TRBV10-2,-,14,CATAAGGPGETQYF,TGCGCCACCGCAGCGGGGGGGCCCGGTGAGACCCAGTACTTC
TRBD1,TRBJ1-5,TRBV27,-,15,CASSLGTGGNQPQHF,TGTGCCAGCAGTCTCGGGACAGGGGGCAATCAGCCCCAGCATTTT
-,TRBJ1-3,TRBV27,-,15,CASSLVRGSGNTIYF,TGTGCCAGCAGTTTAGTAAGGGGCTCTGGAAACACCATATATTTT
TRBD2,TRBJ2-3,TRBV7-9,-,14,CASSFPGGRDTQYF,TGTGCCAGCAGCTTCCCGGGGGGGCGGGATACGCAGTATTTT
-,TRBJ2-7,TRBV5-6,once,14,CASSLALASYEQYF,TGTGCCAGCAGCTTGGCACTAGCCTCCTACGAGCAGTACTTC
TRBD2,TRBJ2-4,TRBV4-1,-,17,CASSQDVSRGRRGIQYF,TGCGCCAGCAGCCAAGACGTGTCGCGGGGGAGGCGTGGCATTCAGTACTTC
-,TRBJ1-4,TRBV28,-,13,CASSLRTNEKLFF,TGTGCCAGCAGTTTACGAACTAATGAAAAACTGTTTTTT
TRBD1,TRBJ1-2,TRBV6-1,-,14,CASSEQGALGGYTF,TGTGCCAGCAGTGAGCAGGGGGCATTGGGTGGCTACACCTTC
TRBD1,TRBJ2-3,TRBV5-6,-,16,CASSLVGGVGTDTQYF,TGTGCCAGCAGCTTGGTAGGGGGCGTCGGCACAGATACGCAGTATTTT
-,TRBJ1-2,TRBV13,once,13,CASSFRGEYGYTF,TGTGCCAGCAGCTTCCGGGGGGAGTATGGCTACACCTTC
-,TRBJ2-7,TRBV7-9,-,15,CSSSPNPGGPYEQYF,TGTTCCAGCAGTCCAAACCCCGGGGGTCCCTACGAGCAGTACTTC
TRBD1,TRBJ1-2,TRBV5-1,-,15,CASSLTGTGSGGYTF,TGCGCCAGCAGCCTGACCGGGACAGGGTCGGGCGGCTACACCTTC
-,TRBJ1-1,TRBV6-1,-,14,CASSLTGSHTEAFF,TGTGCCAGCAGTCTCACAGGGTCGCACACTGAAGCTTTCTTT
TRBD1,TRBJ1-6,TRBV6-1,-,16,CASSGAGGQGGSPLHF,TGTGCCAGCAGTGGAGCAGGGGGCCAGGGTGGTTCACCCCTCCACTTT
-,TRBJ2-2,TRBV6-5,-,16,CASSYSWGQGTGELFF,TGTGCCAGCAGTTACTCGTGGGGTCAGGGCACCGGGGAGCTGTTTTTT